The clone carrying this T cell receptor (beta chain) has more than one count but fewer than ten. Its antigen remains unidentified. Use of 60 Vbeta and 13 Jbeta primers characterized the PCR. Produced via immunoSEQ multiplex PCR; TCRdb's table is partial and in-frame only. The repertoire holds some 110,000 clones, with about 74% as singletons. The data belong to a study of cytomegalovirus exposure and HLA in healthy donors. Study-wide background: As an earlier analysis found, roughly 170 million T cells yielded over 95 million unique TCR beta sequences. Study-wide results and limits: The CMV antigen specificity of a few CMV-associated chains was confirmed through in vitro analysis. Later genetic work tied a missense DCLRE1C variant to beta-chain V and J trimming.

CDR1 is ENHRY and CDR2 is SYGVKD in the germline V gene. Trimming removed 0 bases at V and 2 bases at J, with 11 bases between. The CDR3 totals 15 residues. The source of this sequence is a woman between 50 and 59 years old in good health and CMV-seropositive. The sequenced material came from PBMCs. The gene calls are TRBV10-3 and TRBJ2-7, with unresolved D. CDR3 sequence: CAISESHAGTYEQYF. The DNA for the CDR3 is TGTGCCATCAGTGAGTCCCACGCAGGAACCTACGAGCAGTACTTC.